Reported below is one T cell receptor beta chain. The antigen it binds to is not known. Nothing much larger sits one base from this clone, and base qualities are not available. The record originates from a study of blood T cell repertoires in COVID-19 (dated by TCRdb to about 2020). Regarding the study in general: Samples from collaborators originated in the United States, Italy and Spain and spanned both the acute and convalescent phases of COVID-19. The material from the prospective study consisted of cDNA or gDNA derived from T cells, B-cell-depleted T cells, or PBMCs. The dataset comprised deeply sampled blood TCRbeta repertoires from subjects exposed to, actively infected with, or recovered from COVID-19. The repertoires were made available in a free public database intended to serve as a resource for research on the immune response to SARS-CoV-2. The samples were drawn from the first 160 participants of the ongoing ImmuneRACE study and from over a thousand subjects provided by 6 global collaborators. A de-identified subject ID, COVID-19 status, age in years and sex were almost always included in the sample metadata. Where available, HLA class I and class II types were taken from metadata supplied by the sample provider and were not determined by assay-based typing. The paper's findings and limits, for the study overall: How much clinical and demographic metadata was included differed by source and by participant, and the metadata was provided uncurated.

Collaborating institutions collected whole blood in K2EDTA tubes following their own protocols. For TCRbeta analysis, collaborator samples were shipped as frozen whole blood, as isolated PBMCs, or as DNA extracted from either sample type. TCRbeta CDR3 regions were amplified from genomic DNA using the immunoSEQ Assay, a bias-controlled multiplex PCR. The authors processed their data as follows. Nucleated cell counts per sample were estimated from amplification of reference gene primers within the assay. To quantify the absolute abundance of each unique TCRbeta CDR3 rearrangement, sequence reads were collapsed and filtered. Productive Simpson clonality was computed per sample as the square root of Simpson's diversity index over productive rearrangements. As stored in TCRdb, this immuneACCESS dataset retains in-frame rearrangements with V and J assigned. A fraction of the clones does not appear; measured against another copy, unresolved V genes explain less than half of the discrepancy, and the remainder lacks a known reason. V and J calls and clone size are given by that table; D and trimming were obtained from the DNA. This sample comprises around 250,000 clones, around nine tenths of them detected only once. The top ten hold around 7.3% of the sample.

The receptor was derived from a woman between 65 and 79 years old with active or convalescent COVID-19. Material: peripheral blood.

The nucleotide sequence reads as follows: TGTGCCAGCAGCCAAGTGGCCGTAAGCTCCTACGAGCAGTACTTC. Its translation reads: CASSQVAVSSYEQYF. The sequence joins TRBV3-1 (or the pseudogene TRBV3-2) to TRBJ2-7; the D gene assignment is ambiguous. Per the germline V gene (reference sequence), LGHDT is the CDR1 and YNNKEL is the CDR2. V is clipped by 1 base and J by 0 bases, and the sequence between their germline boundaries is 10 bases long. Including the terminal cysteine and phenylalanine, the CDR3 comprises 15 residues. The kept DNA is CDR3 alone, 45 bases in frame from the first base.